This is a list of T cell receptor beta chains from one sample in a study of T cell responses to AZD1222 COVID-19 vaccine. The table came from immunoSEQ multiplex PCR; TCRdb's copy has only in-frame clones and leaves some out. The repertoire holds around 84,000 clones, with roughly nine tenths as singletons. The sample here was peripheral blood, taken on day 0 of AZD1222 vaccination. Receptors were obtained from an adult in good health. The CDR3 runs from the conserved cysteine through the conserved F or W. Each record gives: J gene, D gene, V gene, CDR3 protein. A D gene is named only where the DNA matches it firmly.

j_gene: TRBJ1-3
d_gene: -
v_gene: TRBV30
CDR3aa: CAWSTGSSGNTIYF

j_gene: TRBJ1-6
d_gene: -
v_gene: TRBV18
CDR3aa: CASSPGSAYNSPLHF

j_gene: TRBJ1-2
d_gene: -
v_gene: TRBV7-9
CDR3aa: CASSFGGANYGYTF

j_gene: TRBJ1-5
d_gene: -
v_gene: TRBV9
CDR3aa: CASSRGGGGNQPQHF

j_gene: TRBJ1-1
d_gene: -
v_gene: TRBV7-2
CDR3aa: CASSLVPGTNTEAFF

j_gene: TRBJ1-5
d_gene: -
v_gene: TRBV28
CDR3aa: CASSLLGGSQPQHF

j_gene: TRBJ2-4
d_gene: -
v_gene: TRBV2
CDR3aa: CASSGDTLAKNIQYF

j_gene: TRBJ2-7
d_gene: -
v_gene: TRBV4-1
CDR3aa: CASSQERTFSYEQYF

j_gene: TRBJ1-2
d_gene: -
v_gene: TRBV18
CDR3aa: CASSPETGSSYGYTF

j_gene: TRBJ2-3
d_gene: TRBD2
v_gene: TRBV27
CDR3aa: CASSTTSGISDTQYF

j_gene: TRBJ2-3
d_gene: TRBD2
v_gene: TRBV4-3
CDR3aa: CASSRDSGSNTQYF

j_gene: TRBJ1-1
d_gene: TRBD1
v_gene: TRBV5-1
CDR3aa: CASSTGTVAMNTEAFF

j_gene: TRBJ2-3
d_gene: -
v_gene: TRBV27
CDR3aa: CASAQGGEVQYF

j_gene: TRBJ2-6
d_gene: -
v_gene: TRBV21-1
CDR3aa: CASSYIRDRILYSGANVLTF

j_gene: TRBJ2-7
d_gene: -
v_gene: TRBV27
CDR3aa: CASSLSHGSYEQYF

j_gene: TRBJ1-1
d_gene: TRBD1
v_gene: TRBV5-1
CDR3aa: CASSLVQGASTEAFF

j_gene: TRBJ1-2
d_gene: -
v_gene: TRBV6-6
CDR3aa: CASSIAYGYTF

j_gene: TRBJ1-1
d_gene: -
v_gene: TRBV5-5
CDR3aa: CASSLGGGTYGAEAFF

j_gene: TRBJ1-4
d_gene: -
v_gene: TRBV5-1
CDR3aa: CASRDAGADEKLFF

j_gene: TRBJ1-6
d_gene: -
v_gene: TRBV28
CDR3aa: CASSLPIYNSPLHF

j_gene: TRBJ2-1
d_gene: TRBD2
v_gene: TRBV6-2/TRBV6-3
CDR3aa: CASSSDPGLAGSDEQFF

j_gene: TRBJ2-5
d_gene: -
v_gene: TRBV12-2
CDR3aa: CASRCLQGQQVRMGVTQYF

j_gene: TRBJ2-6
d_gene: -
v_gene: TRBV4-3
CDR3aa: CASSRSGDGANVLTF

j_gene: TRBJ1-5
d_gene: -
v_gene: TRBV1
CDR3aa: CTSSTGATGDQPQHF

j_gene: TRBJ1-3
d_gene: -
v_gene: TRBV4-1
CDR3aa: CASSSPTSRSGNTIYF